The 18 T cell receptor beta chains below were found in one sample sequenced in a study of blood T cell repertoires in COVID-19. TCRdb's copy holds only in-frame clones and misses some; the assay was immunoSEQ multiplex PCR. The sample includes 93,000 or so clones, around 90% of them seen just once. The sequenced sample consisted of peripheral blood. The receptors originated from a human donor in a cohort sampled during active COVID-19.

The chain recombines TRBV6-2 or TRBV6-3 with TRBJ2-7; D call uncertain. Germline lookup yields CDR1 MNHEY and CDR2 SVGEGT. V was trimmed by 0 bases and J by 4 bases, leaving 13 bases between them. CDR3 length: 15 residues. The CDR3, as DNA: TGTGCCAGCAGTTACTCCCCTCGGGTCCTATACGAGCAGTACTTC. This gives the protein CASSYSPRVLYEQYF.

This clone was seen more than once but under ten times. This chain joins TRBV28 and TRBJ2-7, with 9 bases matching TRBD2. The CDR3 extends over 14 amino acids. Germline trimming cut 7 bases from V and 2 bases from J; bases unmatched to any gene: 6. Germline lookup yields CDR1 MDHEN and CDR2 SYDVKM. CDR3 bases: TGTGCCAGCACCCCTCTAGCGGGACCCTACGAGCAGTACTTC. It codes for CASTPLAGPYEQYF.

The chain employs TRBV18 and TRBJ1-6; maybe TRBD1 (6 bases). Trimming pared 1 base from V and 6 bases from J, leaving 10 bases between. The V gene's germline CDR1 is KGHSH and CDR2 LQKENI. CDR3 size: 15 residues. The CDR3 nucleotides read TGTGCCAGCTCACCACTCGGGGGGCTTAATTCACCCCTCCACTTT. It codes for CASSPLGGLNSPLHF. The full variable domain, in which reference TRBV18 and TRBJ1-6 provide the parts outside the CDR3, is NAGVMQNPRHLVRRRGQEARLRCSPMKGHSHVYWYRQLPEEGLKFMVYLQKENIIDESGMPKERFSAEFPKEGPSILRIQQVVRGDSAAYFCASSPLGGLNSPLHFGNGTRLTVT.

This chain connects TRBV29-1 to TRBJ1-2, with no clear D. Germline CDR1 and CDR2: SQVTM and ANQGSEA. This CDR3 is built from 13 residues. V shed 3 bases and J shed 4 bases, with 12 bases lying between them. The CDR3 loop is CSVDVRQPYGYTF. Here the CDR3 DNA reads TGCAGCGTTGACGTCAGGCAACCCTATGGCTACACCTTC.

The CDR3 DNA reads TGTGCCAGCAGCTCGACGACAGGGGGCAGCTACAATGAGCAGTTCTTC. This encodes CASSSTTGGSYNEQFF. The chain links TRBV5-4 to TRBJ2-1; 10 nucleotides align to TRBD1. Germline V gene lookup returns CDR1 SGHNT and CDR2 YYREEE (reference sequence). CDR3 length: 16 amino acids. With V trimmed by 3 bases and J by 3 bases, 6 bases remained unmatched.

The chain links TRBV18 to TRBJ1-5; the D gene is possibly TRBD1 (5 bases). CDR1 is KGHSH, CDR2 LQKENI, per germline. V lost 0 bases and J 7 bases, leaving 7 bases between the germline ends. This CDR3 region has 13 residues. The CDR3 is CASSPPGVQPQHF. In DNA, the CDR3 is TGTGCCAGCTCACCACCAGGGGTACAGCCCCAGCATTTT.

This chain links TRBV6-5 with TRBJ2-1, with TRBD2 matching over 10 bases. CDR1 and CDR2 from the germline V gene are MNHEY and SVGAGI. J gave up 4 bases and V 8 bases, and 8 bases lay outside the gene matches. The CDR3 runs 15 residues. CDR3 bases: TGTGCCAGCGCCCCCCGACTAGCGGGTTACAATGAGCAGTTCTTC. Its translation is CASAPRLAGYNEQFF.

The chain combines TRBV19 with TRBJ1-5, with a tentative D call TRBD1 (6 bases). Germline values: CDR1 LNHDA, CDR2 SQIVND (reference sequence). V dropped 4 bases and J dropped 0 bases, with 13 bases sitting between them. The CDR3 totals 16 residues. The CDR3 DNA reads TGTGCCAGTAGTACGGACAGACCATATAGCAATCAGCCCCAGCATTTT. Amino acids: CASSTDRPYSNQPQHF.

CDR3 amino acids: CASSIVGGQGYGYTF. DNA for the CDR3: TGTGCCAGTAGTATAGTAGGGGGCCAGGGCTATGGCTACACCTTC. The chain carries TRBV19 and TRBJ1-2; TRBD1 matches at 7 bases. This CDR3 has 15 residues. J was trimmed by 4 bases and V by 1 base; bases with no gene match: 6. CDR1 and CDR2 (germline): LNHDA, SQIVND (reference sequence).

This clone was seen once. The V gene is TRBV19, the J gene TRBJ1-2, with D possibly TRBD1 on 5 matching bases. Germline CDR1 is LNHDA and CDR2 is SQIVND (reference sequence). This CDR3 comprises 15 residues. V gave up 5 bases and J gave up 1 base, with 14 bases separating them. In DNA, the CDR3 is TGTGCCAGTAGTTCCCGACAGTGGGGTAACTATGGCTACACCTTC. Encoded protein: CASSSRQWGNYGYTF.

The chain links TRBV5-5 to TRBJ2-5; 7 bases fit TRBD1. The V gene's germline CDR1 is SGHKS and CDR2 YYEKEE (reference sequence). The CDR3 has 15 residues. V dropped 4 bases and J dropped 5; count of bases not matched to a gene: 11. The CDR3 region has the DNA TGTGCCAGCAGCCCGACCAGGGGGTCTCCGGAGACCCAGTACTTC. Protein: CASSPTRGSPETQYF.

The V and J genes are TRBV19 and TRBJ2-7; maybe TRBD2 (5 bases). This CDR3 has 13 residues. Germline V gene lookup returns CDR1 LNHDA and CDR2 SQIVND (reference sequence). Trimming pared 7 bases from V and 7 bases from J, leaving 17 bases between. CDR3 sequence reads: CASTGGLLGEQYF. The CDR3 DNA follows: TGTGCCAGTACCGGCGGACTCTTAGGAGAGCAGTACTTC.

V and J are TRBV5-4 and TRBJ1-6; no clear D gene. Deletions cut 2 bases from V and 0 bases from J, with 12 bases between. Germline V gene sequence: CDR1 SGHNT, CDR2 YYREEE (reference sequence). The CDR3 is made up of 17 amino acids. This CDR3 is CASSFGGRSSYNSPLHF. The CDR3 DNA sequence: TGTGCCAGCAGCTTTGGTGGGCGCAGCTCCTATAATTCACCCCTCCACTTT.

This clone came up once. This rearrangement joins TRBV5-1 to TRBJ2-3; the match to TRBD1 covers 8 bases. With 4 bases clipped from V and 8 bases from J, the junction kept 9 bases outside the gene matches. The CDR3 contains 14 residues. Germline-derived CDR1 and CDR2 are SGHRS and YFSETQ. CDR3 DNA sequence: TGCGCCAGCAGCGGACAGGGAACGCAGGGTACGCAGTATTTT. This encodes CASSGQGTQGTQYF.

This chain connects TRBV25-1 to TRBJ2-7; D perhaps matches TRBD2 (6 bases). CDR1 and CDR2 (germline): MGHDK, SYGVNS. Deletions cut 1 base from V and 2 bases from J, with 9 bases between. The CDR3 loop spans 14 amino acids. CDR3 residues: CASSESGRTYEQYF. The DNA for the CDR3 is TGTGCCAGCAGTGAATCAGGGAGGACCTACGAGCAGTACTTC.

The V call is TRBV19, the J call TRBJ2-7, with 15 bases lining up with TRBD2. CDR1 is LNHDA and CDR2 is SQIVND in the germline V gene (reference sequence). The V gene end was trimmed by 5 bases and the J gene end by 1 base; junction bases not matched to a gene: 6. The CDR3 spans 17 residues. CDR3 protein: CASSRTSGRARSYEQYF. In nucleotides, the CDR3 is TGTGCCAGTAGTCGGACTAGCGGGAGGGCCCGGTCCTACGAGCAGTACTTC. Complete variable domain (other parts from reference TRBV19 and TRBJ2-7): DGGITQSPKYLFRKEGQNVTLSCEQNLNHDAMYWYRQDPGQGLRLIYYSQIVNDFQKGDIAEGYSVSREKKESFPLTVTSAQKNPTAFYLCASSRTSGRARSYEQYFGPGTRLTVT.

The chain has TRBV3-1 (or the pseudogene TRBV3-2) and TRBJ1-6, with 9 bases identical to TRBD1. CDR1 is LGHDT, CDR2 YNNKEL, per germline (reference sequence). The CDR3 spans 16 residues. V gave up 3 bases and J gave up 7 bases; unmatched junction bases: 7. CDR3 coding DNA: TGTGCCAGCAGCCATCCGGGACAGGGCCGAAATTCACCCCTCCACTTT. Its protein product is CASSHPGQGRNSPLHF.

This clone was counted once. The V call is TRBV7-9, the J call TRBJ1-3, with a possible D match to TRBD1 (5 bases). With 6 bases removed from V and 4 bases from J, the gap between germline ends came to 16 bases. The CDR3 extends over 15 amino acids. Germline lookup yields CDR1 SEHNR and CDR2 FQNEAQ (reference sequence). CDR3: CASSIRGADGNTIYF. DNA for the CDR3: TGTGCCAGCAGTATAAGGGGTGCGGACGGAAACACCATATATTTT.